Listed below are T cell receptor beta chains from one sample, sequenced in a study of control samples from healthy donors and cancer patients. Using immunoSEQ multiplex PCR, the repertoire was profiled, and TCRdb retains in-frame clones only, with some absent. The sample records some 140,000 clones, approximately 91% being singletons. Sequenced: blood. The source is a woman aged 25 to 39 in good health. Both conserved end residues are part of each CDR3. D genes are given only for firm matches.

>15|TRBJ2-5|TRBD1|TRBV28
CASSFLDRAWETQYF
TGTGCCAGCAGTTTCTTAGACAGGGCCTGGGAGACCCAGTACTTC
>13|TRBJ2-5|TRBD1|TRBV2
CASTGQGGATQYF
TGTGCCAGCACCGGACAGGGCGGTGCGACCCAGTACTTC
>14|TRBJ2-7|NA|TRBV11-2
CASSLEAVSYEQYF
TGTGCCAGCAGCTTAGAGGCAGTCTCCTACGAGCAGTACTTC
>17|TRBJ1-6|TRBD1|TRBV28
CASSFVGTGVYNSPLHF
TGTGCCAGCAGTTTTGTCGGGACAGGCGTTTATAATTCACCCCTCCACTTT
>15|TRBJ2-7|TRBD2|TRBV11-2
CASSLPGRGAYEQYF
TGTGCCAGCAGCTTACCCGGACGGGGGGCCTACGAGCAGTACTTC
>14|TRBJ1-2|NA|TRBV28
CASRSSGPSYGYTF
TGTGCCAGCAGGAGTTCCGGGCCGAGCTATGGCTACACCTTC
>13|TRBJ2-5|TRBD1|TRBV11-2
CASSPGQEETQYF
TGTGCCAGCAGCCCTGGACAGGAAGAGACCCAGTACTTC
>12|TRBJ1-1|NA|TRBV30
CAWNPGGTEAFF
TGTGCCTGGAATCCTGGGGGGACTGAAGCTTTCTTT
>14|TRBJ2-7|TRBD1|TRBV19
CASTLTGSSYEQYF
TGTGCCAGTACCCTGACAGGGAGCTCCTACGAGCAGTACTTC
>13|TRBJ1-1|NA|TRBV27
CASSGAGTSEAFF
TGTGCCAGCAGTGGGGCCGGGACATCTGAAGCTTTCTTT
>16|TRBJ1-5|NA|TRBV7-2
CASSTHTGLRDQPQHF
TGTGCCAGCAGCACACATACAGGGTTGCGGGACCAGCCCCAGCATTTT